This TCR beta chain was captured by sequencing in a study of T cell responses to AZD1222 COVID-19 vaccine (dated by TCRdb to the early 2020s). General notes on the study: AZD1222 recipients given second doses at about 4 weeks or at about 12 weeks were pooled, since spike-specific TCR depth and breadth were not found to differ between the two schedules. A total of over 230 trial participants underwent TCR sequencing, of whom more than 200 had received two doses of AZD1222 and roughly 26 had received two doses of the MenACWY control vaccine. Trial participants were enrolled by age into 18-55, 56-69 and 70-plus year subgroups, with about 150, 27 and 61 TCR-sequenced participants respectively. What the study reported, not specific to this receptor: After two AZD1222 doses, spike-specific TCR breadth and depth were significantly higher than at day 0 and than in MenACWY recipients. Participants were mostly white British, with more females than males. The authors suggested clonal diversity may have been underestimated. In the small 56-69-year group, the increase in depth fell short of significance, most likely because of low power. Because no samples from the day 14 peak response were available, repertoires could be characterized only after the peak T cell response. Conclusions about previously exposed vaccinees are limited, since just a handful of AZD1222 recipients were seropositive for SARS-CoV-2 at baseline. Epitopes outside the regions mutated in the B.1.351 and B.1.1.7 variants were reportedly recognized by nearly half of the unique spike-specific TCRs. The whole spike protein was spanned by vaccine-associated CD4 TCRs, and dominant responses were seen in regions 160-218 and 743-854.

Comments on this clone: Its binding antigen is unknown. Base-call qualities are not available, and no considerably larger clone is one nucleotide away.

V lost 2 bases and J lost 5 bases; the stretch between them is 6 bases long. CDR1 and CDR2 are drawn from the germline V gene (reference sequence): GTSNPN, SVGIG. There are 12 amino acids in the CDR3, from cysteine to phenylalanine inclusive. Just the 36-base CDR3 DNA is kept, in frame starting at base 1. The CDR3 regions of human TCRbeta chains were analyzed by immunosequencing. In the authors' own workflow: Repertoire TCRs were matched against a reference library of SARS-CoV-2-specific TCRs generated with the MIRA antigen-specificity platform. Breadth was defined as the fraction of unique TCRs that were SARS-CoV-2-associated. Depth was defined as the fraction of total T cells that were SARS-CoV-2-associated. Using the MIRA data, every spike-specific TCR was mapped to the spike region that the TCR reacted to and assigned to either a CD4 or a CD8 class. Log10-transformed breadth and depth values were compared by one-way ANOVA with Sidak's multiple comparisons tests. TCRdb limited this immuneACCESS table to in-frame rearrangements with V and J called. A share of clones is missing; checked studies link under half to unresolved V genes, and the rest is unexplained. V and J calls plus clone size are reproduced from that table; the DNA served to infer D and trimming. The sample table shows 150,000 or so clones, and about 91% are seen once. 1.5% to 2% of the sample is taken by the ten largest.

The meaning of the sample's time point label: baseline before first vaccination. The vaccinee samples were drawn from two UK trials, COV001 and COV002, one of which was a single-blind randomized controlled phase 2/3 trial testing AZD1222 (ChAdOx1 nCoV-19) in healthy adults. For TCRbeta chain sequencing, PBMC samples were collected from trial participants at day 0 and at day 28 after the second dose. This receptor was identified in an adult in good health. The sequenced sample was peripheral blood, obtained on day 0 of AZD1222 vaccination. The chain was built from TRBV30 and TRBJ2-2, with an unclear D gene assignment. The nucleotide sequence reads TGTGCCTGGAGTAGGATGACCGGGGAGCTGTTTTTT. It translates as CAWSRMTGELFF. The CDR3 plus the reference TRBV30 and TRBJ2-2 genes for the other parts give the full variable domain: SQTIHQWPATLVQPVGSPLSLECTVEGTSNPNLYWYRQAAGRGLQLLFYSVGIGQISSEVPQNLSASRPQDRQFILSSKKLLLSDSGFYLCAWSRMTGELFFGEGSRLTVL.